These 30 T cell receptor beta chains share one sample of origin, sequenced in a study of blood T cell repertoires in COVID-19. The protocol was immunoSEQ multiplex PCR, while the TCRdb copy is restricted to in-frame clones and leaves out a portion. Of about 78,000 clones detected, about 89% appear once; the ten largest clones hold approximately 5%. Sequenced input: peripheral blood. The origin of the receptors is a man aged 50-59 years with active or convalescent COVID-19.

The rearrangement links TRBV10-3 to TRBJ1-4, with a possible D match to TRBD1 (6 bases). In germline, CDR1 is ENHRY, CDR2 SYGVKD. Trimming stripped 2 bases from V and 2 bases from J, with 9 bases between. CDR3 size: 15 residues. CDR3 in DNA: TGTGCCATCAGTGAGGGGGGGGCTACTAATGAAAAACTGTTTTTT. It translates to CAISEGGATNEKLFF.

CDR3 DNA: TGTGCCAGCAGCCGTCAAGAGACCCAGTACTTC. Translated, it gives CASSRQETQYF. This chain joins TRBV5-6 and TRBJ2-5; D is unresolved. In germline, CDR1 is SGHDT, CDR2 YYEEEE. The CDR3 length is 11 residues. Trimming cost V 4 bases and J 2 bases, with 3 bases left between them.

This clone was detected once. For the CDR3, the DNA is TGTGCCAGCATCTCCGGACAGAATGAAAAACTGTTTTTT. As protein: CASISGQNEKLFF. This sequence joins TRBV25-1 and TRBJ1-4, with a tentative D call TRBD1 (6 bases). Between the trimmed V and J ends, which lost 7 bases and 5 bases, there was a span of 11 bases. The CDR3 consists of 13 residues. CDR1 is MGHDK and CDR2 is SYGVNS in the germline V gene. Variable domain in full (rest from reference TRBV25-1 and TRBJ1-4): EADIYQTPRYLVIGTGKKITLECSQTMGHDKMYWYQQDPGMELHLIHYSYGVNSTEKGDLSSESTVSRIRTEHFPLTLESARPSHTSQYLCASISGQNEKLFFGSGTQLSVL.

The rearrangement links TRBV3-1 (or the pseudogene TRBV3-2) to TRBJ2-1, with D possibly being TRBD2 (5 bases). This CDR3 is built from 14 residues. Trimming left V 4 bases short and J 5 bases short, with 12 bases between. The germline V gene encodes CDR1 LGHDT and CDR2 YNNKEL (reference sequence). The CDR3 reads CASSPGRGNNEQFF. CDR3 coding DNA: TGTGCCAGCAGCCCCGGTCGGGGAAACAATGAGCAGTTCTTC.

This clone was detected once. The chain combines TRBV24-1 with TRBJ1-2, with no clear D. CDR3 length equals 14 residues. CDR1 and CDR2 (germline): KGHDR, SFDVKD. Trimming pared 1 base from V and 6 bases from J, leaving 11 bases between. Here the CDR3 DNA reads TGTGCCACCAGTGATTTATCCGGGGTGCATGGCTACACCTTC. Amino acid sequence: CATSDLSGVHGYTF.

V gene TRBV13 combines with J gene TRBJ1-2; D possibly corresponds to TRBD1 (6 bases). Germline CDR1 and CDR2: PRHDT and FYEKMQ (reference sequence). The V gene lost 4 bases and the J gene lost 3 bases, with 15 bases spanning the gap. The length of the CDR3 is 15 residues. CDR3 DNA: TGTGCCAGCAGCTCGACAGGCAGGGGTGACTATGGCTACACCTTC. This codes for CASSSTGRGDYGYTF.

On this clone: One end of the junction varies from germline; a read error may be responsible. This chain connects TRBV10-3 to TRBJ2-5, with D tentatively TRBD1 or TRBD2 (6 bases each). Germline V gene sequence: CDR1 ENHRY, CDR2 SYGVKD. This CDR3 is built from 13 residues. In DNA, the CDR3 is TGTGCCATCAATGAGGGGGGCAAAGAGACCCAGTACTTC. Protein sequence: CAINEGGKETQYF.

DNA of the CDR3: TGTGCCATCAGTGTTCAGGGGGGATCGAACACTGAAGCTTTCTTT. This codes for CAISVQGGSNTEAFF. The chain joins TRBV10-3 to TRBJ1-1, with 7 bases aligning to TRBD1. Trimming took 4 bases from V and 1 from J; bases not matched to a gene: 6. This CDR3 has 15 residues. Germline CDR1 reads ENHRY; CDR2 reads SYGVKD.

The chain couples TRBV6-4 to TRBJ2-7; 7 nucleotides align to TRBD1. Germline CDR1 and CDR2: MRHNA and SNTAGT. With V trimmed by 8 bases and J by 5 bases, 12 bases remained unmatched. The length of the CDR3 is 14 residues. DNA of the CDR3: TGTGCCAGCGGACGGACAGGAGGTATCCACGAGCAGTACGTC. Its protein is CASGRTGGIHEQYV.

This chain's CDR3 is CATSRDWDSSYNEQFF. CDR3 nucleotides: TGTGCCACCAGCAGAGATTGGGACTCCTCCTACAATGAGCAGTTCTTC. The chain employs TRBV15 and TRBJ2-1; D might be TRBD2 (6 bases). Trimming removed 0 bases from V and 0 bases from J, with 9 bases in between. The CDR3 runs 16 residues. Germline V gene lookup returns CDR1 LNHNV and CDR2 YYDKDF (reference sequence).

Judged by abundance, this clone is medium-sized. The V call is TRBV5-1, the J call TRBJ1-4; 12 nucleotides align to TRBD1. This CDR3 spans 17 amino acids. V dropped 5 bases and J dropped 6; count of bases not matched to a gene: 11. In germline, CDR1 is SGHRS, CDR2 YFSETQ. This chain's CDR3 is CASSSGTGGSADEKLFF. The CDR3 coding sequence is TGCGCCAGCAGTTCCGGGACAGGGGGCTCGGCGGATGAAAAACTGTTTTTT.

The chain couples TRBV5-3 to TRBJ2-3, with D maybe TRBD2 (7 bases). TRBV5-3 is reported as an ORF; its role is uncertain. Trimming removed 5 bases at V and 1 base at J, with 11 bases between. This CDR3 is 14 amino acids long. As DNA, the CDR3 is TGTGCCAGAAGTACGGGGGGCCGCACAGATACGCAGTATTTT. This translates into CARSTGGRTDTQYF.

CDR3 amino acids: CASSFGGVNEKLFF. The CDR3 DNA follows: TGTGCCAGCAGCTTCGGAGGGGTCAATGAAAAACTGTTTTTT. This chain joins TRBV5-5 and TRBJ1-4; TRBD1 might be the D (5 bases). This CDR3 region has 14 residues. The germline V gene has CDR1 SGHKS and CDR2 YYEKEE (reference sequence). Trimming stripped 2 bases from V and 5 bases from J, with 10 bases between. The complete variable domain, with remaining parts taken from reference TRBV5-5 and TRBJ1-4, reads DAGVTQSPTHLIKTRGQQVTLRCSPISGHKSVSWYQQVLGQGPQFIFQYYEKEERGRGNFPDRFSARQFPNYSSELNVNALLLGDSALYLCASSFGGVNEKLFFGSGTQLSVL.

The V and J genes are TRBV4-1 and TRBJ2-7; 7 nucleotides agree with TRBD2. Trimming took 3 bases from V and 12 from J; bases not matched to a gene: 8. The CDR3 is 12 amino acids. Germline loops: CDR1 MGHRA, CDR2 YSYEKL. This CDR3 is CASSHSGGVLYV. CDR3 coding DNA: TGCGCCAGCAGCCACTCTGGGGGGGTTCTGTACGTC.

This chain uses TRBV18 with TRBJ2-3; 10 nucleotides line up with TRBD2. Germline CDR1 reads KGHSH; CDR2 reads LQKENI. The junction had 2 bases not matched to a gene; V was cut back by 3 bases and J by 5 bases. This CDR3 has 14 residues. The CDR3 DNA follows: TGTGCCAGCTCACCTCTAGCGGGGGTAGATACGCAGTATTTT. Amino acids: CASSPLAGVDTQYF.

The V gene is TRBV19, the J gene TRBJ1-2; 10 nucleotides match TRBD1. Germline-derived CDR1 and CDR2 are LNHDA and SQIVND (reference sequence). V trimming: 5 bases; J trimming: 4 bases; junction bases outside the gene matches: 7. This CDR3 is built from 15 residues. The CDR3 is CASSSGTGETYGYTF. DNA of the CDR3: TGTGCCAGTAGTTCCGGGACAGGGGAGACCTATGGCTACACCTTC.

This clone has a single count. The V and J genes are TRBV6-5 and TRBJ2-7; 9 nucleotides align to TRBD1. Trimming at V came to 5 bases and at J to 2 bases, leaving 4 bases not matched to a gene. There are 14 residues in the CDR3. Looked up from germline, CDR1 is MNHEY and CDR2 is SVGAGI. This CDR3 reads CASSPRDRAYEQYF. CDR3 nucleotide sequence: TGTGCCAGCAGTCCCCGGGACAGGGCCTACGAGCAGTACTTC.

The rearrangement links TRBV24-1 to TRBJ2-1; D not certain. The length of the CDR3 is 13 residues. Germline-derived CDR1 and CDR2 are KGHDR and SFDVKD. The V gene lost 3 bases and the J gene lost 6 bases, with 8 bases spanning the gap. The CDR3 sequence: CATSDLSGNEQFF. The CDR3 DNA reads TGTGCCACCAGTGATCTCTCAGGCAATGAGCAGTTCTTC.

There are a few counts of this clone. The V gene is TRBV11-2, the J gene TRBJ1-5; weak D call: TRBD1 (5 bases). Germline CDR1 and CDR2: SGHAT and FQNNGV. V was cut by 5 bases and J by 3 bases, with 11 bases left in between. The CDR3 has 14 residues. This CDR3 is CASSPDRFNQPQHF. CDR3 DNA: TGTGCCAGCAGCCCAGACAGATTCAATCAGCCCCAGCATTTT.

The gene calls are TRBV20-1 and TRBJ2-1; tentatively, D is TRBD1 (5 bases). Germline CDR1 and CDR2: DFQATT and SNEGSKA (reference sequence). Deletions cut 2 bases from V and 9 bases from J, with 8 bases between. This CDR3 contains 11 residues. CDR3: CSARQGIEQFF. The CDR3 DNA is TGCAGTGCTAGACAGGGTATTGAGCAGTTCTTC.

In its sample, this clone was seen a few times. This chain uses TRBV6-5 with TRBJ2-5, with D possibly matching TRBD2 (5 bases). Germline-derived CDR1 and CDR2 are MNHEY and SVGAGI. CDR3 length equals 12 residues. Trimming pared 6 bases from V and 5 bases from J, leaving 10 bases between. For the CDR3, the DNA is TGTGCCAGCAGGTCGGGATGGGAGACCCAGTACTTC. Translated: CASRSGWETQYF.

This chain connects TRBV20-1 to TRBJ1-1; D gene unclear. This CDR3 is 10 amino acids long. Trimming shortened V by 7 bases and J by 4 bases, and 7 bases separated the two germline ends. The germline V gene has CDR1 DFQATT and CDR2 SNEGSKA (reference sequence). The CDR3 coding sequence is TGCAGTGGTAGGGCCACTGAAGCTTTCTTT. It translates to CSGRATEAFF.

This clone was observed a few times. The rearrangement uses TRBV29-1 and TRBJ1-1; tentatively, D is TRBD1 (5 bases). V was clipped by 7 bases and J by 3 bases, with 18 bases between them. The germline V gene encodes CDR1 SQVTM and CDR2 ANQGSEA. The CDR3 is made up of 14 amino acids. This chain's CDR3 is CSARTLRLDTEAFF. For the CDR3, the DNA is TGCAGCGCCCGGACACTCAGGCTTGACACTGAAGCTTTCTTT. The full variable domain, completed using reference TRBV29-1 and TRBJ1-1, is SAVISQKPSRDICQRGTSLTIQCQVDSQVTMMFWYRQQPGQSLTLIATANQGSEATYESGFVIDKFPISRPNLTFSTLTVSNMSPEDSSIYLCSARTLRLDTEAFFGQGTRLTVV.

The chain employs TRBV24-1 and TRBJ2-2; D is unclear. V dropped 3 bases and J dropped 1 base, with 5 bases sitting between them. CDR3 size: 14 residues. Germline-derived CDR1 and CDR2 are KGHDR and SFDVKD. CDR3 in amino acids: CATSDPLNTGELFF. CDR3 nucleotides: TGTGCCACCAGTGATCCACTGAACACCGGGGAGCTGTTTTTT.

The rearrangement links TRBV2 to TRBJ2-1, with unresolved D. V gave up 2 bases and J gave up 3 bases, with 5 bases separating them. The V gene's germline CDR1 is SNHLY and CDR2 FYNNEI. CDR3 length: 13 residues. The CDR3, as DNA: TGTGCCAGCAGTGAATTCTACTACAATGAGCAGTTCTTC. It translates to CASSEFYYNEQFF.

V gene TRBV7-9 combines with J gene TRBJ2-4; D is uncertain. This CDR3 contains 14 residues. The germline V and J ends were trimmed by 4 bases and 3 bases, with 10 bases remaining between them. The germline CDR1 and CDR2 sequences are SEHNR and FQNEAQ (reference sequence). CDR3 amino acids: CASSSTRGKNIQYF. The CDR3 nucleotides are TGTGCCAGCAGCTCTACCCGTGGCAAAAACATTCAGTACTTC.

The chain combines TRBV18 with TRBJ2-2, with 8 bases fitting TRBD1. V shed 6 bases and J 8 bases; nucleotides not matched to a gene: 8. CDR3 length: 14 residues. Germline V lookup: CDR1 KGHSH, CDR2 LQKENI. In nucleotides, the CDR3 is TGTGCCAGCTCTCTGACAGGGGCCGGTGGGGAGCTGTTTTTT. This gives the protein CASSLTGAGGELFF.

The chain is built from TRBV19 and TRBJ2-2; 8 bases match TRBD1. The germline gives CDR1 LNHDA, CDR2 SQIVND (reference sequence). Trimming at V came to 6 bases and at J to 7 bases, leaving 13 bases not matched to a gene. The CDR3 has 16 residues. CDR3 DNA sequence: TGTGCCAGTAGATCATCCGCCAGGGGGCTTAACGGGGAGCTGTTTTTT. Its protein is CASRSSARGLNGELFF.

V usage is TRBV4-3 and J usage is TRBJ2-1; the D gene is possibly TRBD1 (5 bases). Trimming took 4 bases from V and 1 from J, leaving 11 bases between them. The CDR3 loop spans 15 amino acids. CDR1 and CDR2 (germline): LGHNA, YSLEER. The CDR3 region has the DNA TGCGCCAGCAGCCTGCAGGGTAGTTCCTACAATGAGCAGTTCTTC. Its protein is CASSLQGSSYNEQFF.

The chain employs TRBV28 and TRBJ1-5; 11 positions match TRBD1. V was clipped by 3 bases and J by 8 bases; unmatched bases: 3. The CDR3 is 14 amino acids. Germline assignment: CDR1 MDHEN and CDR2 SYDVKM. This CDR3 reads CASSLGQGGEPQHF. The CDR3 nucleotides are TGTGCCAGCAGTTTGGGACAGGGGGGCGAGCCCCAGCATTTT.